This entry is about one T cell receptor (beta chain). Its antigen is currently unknown. The entry originates in a study of OX40 agonist ivuxolimab in advanced cancers. Study conclusions and caveats: Those patients achieving a partial response at 0.1-3.0 mg/kg showed among the lowest clonal expansion.

Patients with autoimmune history or systemic immunosuppression were excluded. Clones were sequenced by immunoSEQ multiplex PCR, and TCRdb holds only the in-frame ones, with some missing. The table includes around 60,000 clones, 89% detected once. V lost 4 bases and J 0 bases, leaving 11 bases between the germline ends. From germline, CDR1 is KGHSH and CDR2 LQKENI. The CDR3 sequence is 15 residues long. The sequence was collected from an adult with an advanced solid tumor such as melanoma, head and neck, liver or kidney cancer. The rearrangement uses TRBV18 and TRBJ2-3; D is ambiguous. The specimen comprised CD4+ or CD8+ T cells sorted from blood, sampled in a trial of the OX40 agonist ivuxolimab. The CDR3 DNA is TGTGCCAGCTCACGCCGGGTGGATAGCACAGATACGCAGTATTTT. It is translated as CASSRRVDSTDTQYF. Complete variable domain (other parts from reference TRBV18 and TRBJ2-3): NAGVMQNPRHLVRRRGQEARLRCSPMKGHSHVYWYRQLPEEGLKFMVYLQKENIIDESGMPKERFSAEFPKEGPSILRIQQVVRGDSAAYFCASSRRVDSTDTQYFGPGTRLTVL.